The 32 T cell receptor beta chains reported below all come from one sample, sequenced in a study of T-cell reconstitution after alpha-beta-depleted transplantation in children. Construction of the TCRbeta library involved unique molecular identifiers. TCRdb redid the calling of the PCR reads with MiXCR, one entry per CDR3 protein. This table holds more than 550,000 distinct CDR3 sequences, over 9.5% found once. Material: PBMCs from the stem cell graft donor, obtained from the stem cell graft. These receptors all stem from a human donor who donated a stem cell graft to a child with acute myeloid leukemia.

This clonotype was detected many times. J is TRBJ1-5 and V is TRBV4-2; 10 nucleotides match TRBD1. The CDR3 has 14 residues. Germline CDR1 LGHNA, CDR2 YNFKEQ. Trimming took 6 bases from V and 5 from J; bases not matched to a gene: 4. This CDR3 is CASSPGTGDQPQHF. The DNA for the CDR3 is TGTGCCAGCAGTCCCGGGACAGGGGATCAGCCCCAGCATTTT.

The chain links TRBV29-1 to TRBJ1-2; weak D call: TRBD1 (5 bases). Trimming left V 3 bases short and J 0 bases short, with 14 bases between. The CDR3 has 15 residues. The germline CDR1 and CDR2 sequences are SQVTM and ANQGSEA. Here the CDR3 DNA reads TGCAGCGTTGACCAGGGACTGCGGACTAACTATGGCTACACCTTC. Protein: CSVDQGLRTNYGYTF.

A few counts support this clonotype. V gene TRBV5-4 combines with J gene TRBJ2-5; D is unresolved. The CDR3 loop spans 14 amino acids. V dropped 3 bases and J dropped 5 bases, with 14 bases sitting between them. Germline lookup yields CDR1 SGHNT and CDR2 YYREEE (reference sequence). The CDR3 sequence: CASSSPPLRETQYF. For the CDR3, the DNA is TGTGCCAGCAGCTCGCCACCCCTCCGGGAGACCCAGTACTTC.

Only a few counts were recorded for this clonotype. CDR3 DNA sequence: TGTGCCATCACCGAGGGACTAGCGGATTTCAATGAGCAGTTCTTC. Translating gives CAITEGLADFNEQFF. The chain uses TRBV10-3 and TRBJ2-1, with 11 bases matching TRBD2. In germline, CDR1 is ENHRY, CDR2 SYGVKD. J gave up 6 bases and V 7 bases, and 8 bases lay outside the gene matches. The CDR3 loop spans 15 amino acids.

This clonotype appeared many times. This chain joins TRBV28 and TRBJ1-2; D remains ambiguous. The CDR3 spans 14 residues. Trimming stripped 1 base from V and 7 bases from J, with 13 bases between. Germline CDR1 reads MDHEN; CDR2 reads SYDVKM. CDR3 residues: CASSLLTETSGYTF. The CDR3 DNA reads TGTGCCAGCAGTTTATTAACGGAGACTAGTGGCTACACCTTC.

The chain is built from TRBV7-8 and TRBJ2-1; 10 nucleotides align to TRBD1. CDR3 length: 16 amino acids. Germline V gene data show CDR1 as SGHVS and CDR2 as FQNEAQ. The V and J ends lost 5 bases and 7 bases, in that order; junction bases with no gene match: 11. The CDR3 reads CASSQGGDRGWNEQFF. The CDR3 nucleotides are TGTGCCAGCAGCCAGGGGGGGGACAGGGGTTGGAATGAGCAGTTCTTC.

The gene calls are TRBV27 and TRBJ2-1, with D possibly being TRBD2 (5 bases). V dropped 5 bases and J dropped 6 bases, with 11 bases sitting between them. Looked up from germline, CDR1 is MNHEY and CDR2 is SMNVEV (reference sequence). The CDR3 is 13 residues long. The CDR3 loop is CASSPWTPNEQFF. The CDR3 nucleotides read TGTGCCAGCAGTCCGTGGACTCCCAATGAGCAGTTCTTC.

This clonotype was seen at least ten times. The chain employs TRBV6-6 and TRBJ1-1; D may be TRBD1 (6 bases). This CDR3 contains 12 residues. Germline CDR1 reads MNHNY; CDR2 reads SVGAGI (reference sequence). The germline V and J ends were trimmed by 1 base and 11 bases, with 11 bases remaining between them. The CDR3 protein is CASSYLGGHAFF. The CDR3 bases are TGTGCCAGCAGTTACTTGGGGGGGCATGCTTTCTTT.

The CDR3 loop is CSAFSGGYGYTF. Written as DNA, the CDR3 is TGCAGTGCTTTTAGTGGAGGGTATGGCTACACCTTC. The chain combines TRBV20-1 with TRBJ1-2; D call uncertain. V was shortened by 5 bases and J by 5 bases, with 12 bases between the two germline ends. Germline CDR1 and CDR2: DFQATT and SNEGSKA (reference sequence). The CDR3 consists of 12 residues.

This clonotype appeared a few times. The genes are TRBV3-1 and TRBJ2-1, with 13 bases fitting TRBD2. Germline V CDR1 and CDR2: LGHDT, YNNKEL (reference sequence). The trim removed 7 bases at V and 5 bases at J, leaving 11 bases unmatched. CDR3 size: 17 residues. The CDR3 coding sequence is TGTGCCAGCACAAGGACTAGCGGGAGAGGAGGCAACAATGAGCAGTTCTTC. It yields the protein CASTRTSGRGGNNEQFF.

About this clonotype itself: A read error may produce the germline difference seen at one junction end. The chain recombines TRBV3-1 with TRBJ1-1, with 8 positions matching TRBD1. The length of the CDR3 is 17 residues. The germline V gene has CDR1 LGHDT and CDR2 YNNKEL (reference sequence). Written as DNA, the CDR3 is TGTGCCACCAGCCAGCTCTTAGCAGGGGGCGCAAATACTGAAGCTTTCTTT. As protein: CATSQLLAGGANTEAFF.

This clonotype was observed many times. This sequence joins TRBV20-1 and TRBJ2-7; 7 bases map to TRBD2. This CDR3 has 15 amino acids. V lost 1 base to trimming and J lost 3 bases; unmatched junction nucleotides: 9. CDR1 DFQATT and CDR2 SNEGSKA come from the germline V gene (reference sequence). Here the CDR3 DNA reads TGCAGTGCTAGAGTTGGGGGGACTATACTCTACGAGCAGTACTTC. Residues: CSARVGGTILYEQYF.

The V call is TRBV18, the J call TRBJ2-4; TRBD1 aligns across 11 bases. After removal of 1 base from V and 0 bases from J, the junction contained 8 bases not matched to a gene. Germline V lookup: CDR1 KGHSH, CDR2 LQKENI. CDR3 size: 19 residues. CDR3 region: CASSPRTGGGKLAKNIQYF. CDR3 DNA: TGTGCCAGCTCACCACGGACAGGGGGCGGGAAGCTAGCCAAAAACATTCAGTACTTC.

The rearrangement links TRBV6-1 to TRBJ2-3; 8 nucleotides line up with TRBD1. Germline CDR1 and CDR2: MNHNS and SASEGT. There are 14 residues in the CDR3. The ends lost 1 base at V and 7 bases at J; junction bases unmatched: 4. CDR3: CASSEEQGVHTQYF. Here the CDR3 DNA reads TGTGCCAGCAGTGAAGAACAGGGGGTTCATACGCAGTATTTT.

This chain connects TRBV7-2 to TRBJ2-3; unclear D gene. CDR3 length equals 15 residues. V dropped 0 bases and J dropped 0 bases, with 7 bases sitting between them. The germline V gene encodes CDR1 SGHTA and CDR2 FQGNSA. The CDR3 spells CASSLARSSTDTQYF. CDR3 in DNA: TGTGCCAGCAGCTTAGCGCGGTCTAGCACAGATACGCAGTATTTT.

Note on this clonotype: Given a much more abundant clone one base away, this may be a read error. V usage is TRBV10-3 and J usage is TRBJ2-3, with D possibly TRBD2 on 6 matching bases. This CDR3 is 15 amino acids long. Germline V gene sequence: CDR1 ENHRY, CDR2 SYGVKD. This chain's CDR3 is CAITAQVAVGDRQYF. The CDR3 DNA reads as TGTGCCATCACCGCCCAGGTAGCGGTTGGGGATAGGCAGTATTTT.

The chain combines TRBV6-1 with TRBJ2-1; 13 bases fit TRBD2. The germline CDR1 and CDR2 sequences are MNHNS and SASEGT. The CDR3 totals 13 residues. The trim removed 6 bases at V and 14 bases at J, leaving 7 bases unmatched. In nucleotides, the CDR3 is TGTGCCAGCAGCGCACTAGCGGGAGGGCCGAAGTTCTTC. Protein sequence: CASSALAGGPKFF.

This chain joins TRBV12-3 or TRBV12-4 and TRBJ2-3; D is unclear. The CDR3 loop spans 15 amino acids. Trimming shortened V by 1 base and J by 6 bases, and 14 bases separated the two germline ends. Written as DNA, the CDR3 is TGTGCCAGCAGTTTAGGTGTCGCCGCTTTCGATACGCAGTATTTT. This gives the protein CASSLGVAAFDTQYF.

This clonotype was seen only a few times. The chain recombines TRBV5-1 with TRBJ2-1, with 10 bases aligning to TRBD2. J gave up 9 bases and V 2 bases, and 2 bases lay outside the gene matches. CDR3 length equals 13 residues. Germline V gene data show CDR1 as SGHRS and CDR2 as YFSETQ. DNA for the CDR3: TGCGCCAGCAGCTTCCAGCGGGAGGGTGAGCAGTTCTTC. It translates to CASSFQREGEQFF.

This chain links TRBV5-1 with TRBJ2-7; D perhaps matches TRBD2 (6 bases). The V end lost 2 bases, the J end lost 2 bases, and 17 bases lay between the germline ends. This CDR3 comprises 16 residues. Germline lookup yields CDR1 SGHRS and CDR2 YFSETQ. This chain's CDR3 is CASSFLSGWGAYEQYF. The CDR3 DNA follows: TGCGCCAGCAGCTTTTTGTCTGGGTGGGGGGCCTACGAGCAGTACTTC.

The chain joins TRBV29-1 to TRBJ1-2; D call uncertain. Between the trimmed V and J ends, which lost 3 bases and 8 bases, there was a span of 7 bases. There are 10 residues in the CDR3. The germline gives CDR1 SQVTM, CDR2 ANQGSEA. The chain's CDR3 is CSVDGNGYTF. Here the CDR3 DNA reads TGCAGCGTTGATGGCAACGGCTACACCTTC.

This clonotype has a count of ten or more. This chain connects TRBV29-1 to TRBJ2-7, with 7 positions matching TRBD2. CDR1 SQVTM and CDR2 ANQGSEA come from the germline V gene. This CDR3 region has 14 residues. Trimming removed 4 bases from V and 3 bases from J; junction bases left unmatched: 9. The CDR3 is CSVAHVLADYEQYF. CDR3 nucleotide sequence: TGCAGCGTTGCCCATGTGCTAGCGGACTACGAGCAGTACTTC.

There are a few counts of this clonotype. The V and J genes are TRBV20-1 and TRBJ2-3; maybe TRBD2 (5 bases). Between the trimmed V and J ends, which lost 5 bases and 6 bases, there was a span of 15 bases. Germline V gene lookup returns CDR1 DFQATT and CDR2 SNEGSKA (reference sequence). The CDR3 has 13 amino acids. CDR3 nucleotides: TGCAGTGCTCGAGGGCAGAGTTGGGATACGCAGTATTTT. This sequence encodes CSARGQSWDTQYF.

This clonotype was seen only a few times. The gene calls are TRBV4-1 and TRBJ2-7, with D unclear. The CDR3 loop spans 15 amino acids. V lost 0 bases and J 7 bases, leaving 16 bases between the germline ends. The germline V gene encodes CDR1 MGHRA and CDR2 YSYEKL. The CDR3, as DNA: TGCGCCAGCAGCCAAGAGGCCCAGGTATATTGGGAGCAGTACTTC. This translates into CASSQEAQVYWEQYF.

In its sample, this clonotype was seen a few times. The CDR3, as DNA: TGTGCCAGCAGCTACTCGACAGGCTCGTCGGAAGCTTTCTTT. It translates to CASSYSTGSSEAFF. The rearrangement uses TRBV11-3 and TRBJ1-1, with D possibly TRBD1 on 6 matching bases. The CDR3 length is 14 residues. Germline V lookup: CDR1 SGHNT, CDR2 YENEEA. V was clipped by 4 bases and J by 8 bases, with 17 bases between them.

This clonotype occurred many times. V usage is TRBV4-1 and J usage is TRBJ2-3; D not certain. V lost 1 base and J lost 10, with 15 bases in between. Germline values: CDR1 MGHRA, CDR2 YSYEKL. The CDR3 consists of 14 residues. The CDR3 DNA reads TGCGCCAGCAGCCAAGGGTTCGTCTACTTGGCGCAGTATTTT. Amino acid sequence: CASSQGFVYLAQYF.

This clonotype turned up a few times. The V call is TRBV20-1, the J call TRBJ1-4; 8 bases agree with TRBD1. Trimming took 4 bases from V and 0 from J; bases not matched to a gene: 10. In germline, CDR1 is DFQATT, CDR2 SNEGSKA (reference sequence). There are 17 residues in the CDR3. The CDR3 DNA reads as TGCAGTGCTATTGACAGGGGCAAGGGCTCAACTAATGAAAAACTGTTTTTT. Encoded protein: CSAIDRGKGSTNEKLFF.

This rearrangement joins TRBV6-5 to TRBJ1-3; D is uncertain. The CDR3 totals 12 residues. The V gene's germline CDR1 is MNHEY and CDR2 SVGAGI. Trimming removed 10 bases at V and 4 bases at J, with 11 bases between. CDR3 protein: CATAGSGNTIYF. The CDR3 region has the DNA TGTGCCACGGCCGGGAGCGGAAACACCATATATTTT.

This clonotype was recorded many times. V and J are TRBV5-1 and TRBJ2-2; D unclear. The germline V and J ends were trimmed by 6 bases and 0 bases, with 9 bases remaining between them. The CDR3 is 14 residues long. Germline assignment: CDR1 SGHRS and CDR2 YFSETQ. For the CDR3, the DNA is TGCGCCAGCACGATCGCCGCGAACACCGGGGAGCTGTTTTTT. Translating it yields CASTIAANTGELFF.

This chain links TRBV7-6 with TRBJ2-1, with TRBD2 identical over 12 bases. V shed 5 bases and J 9 bases; nucleotides not matched to a gene: 20. This CDR3 has 19 amino acids. Per germline, CDR1 SGHVS and CDR2 FNYEAQ. The CDR3 reads CASSDLFRGYTSGRLEQFF. In nucleotides, the CDR3 is TGTGCCAGCAGCGACCTATTCCGGGGGTATACTAGCGGGAGGCTTGAGCAGTTCTTC.

This clonotype has ten or more counts. The CDR3 region is CATSDRAGSGTSTGELFF. The CDR3 nucleotides are TGTGCCACCAGTGACCGAGCGGGTAGCGGTACCTCCACCGGGGAGCTGTTTTTT. The chain carries TRBV24-1 and TRBJ2-2; tentative D call: TRBD2 (6 bases). This CDR3 region has 18 residues. Per germline, CDR1 KGHDR and CDR2 SFDVKD. V was clipped by 4 bases and J by 4 bases, with 21 bases between them.

The V gene is TRBV21-1, the J gene TRBJ2-7; TRBD1 is taken as the D call from the table, unchecked against the DNA. TRBV21-1 is a pseudogene locus. The CDR3 contains 14 residues. This chain's CDR3 is CASLWRQASYEQYF. The CDR3, as DNA: TGTGCCAGCCTGTGGAGACAGGCATCCTACGAGCAGTACTTC.